This T cell receptor beta chain was identified in a study of OX40 agonist ivuxolimab in advanced cancers. At the level of the study: The dose-escalation cohort was over 65% male, with a mean age of about 60 years, ranging about 23 to 90.

The CDR3 totals 17 residues. Between the trimmed V and J ends, which lost 1 base and 0 bases, there was a span of 10 bases. Germline loops: CDR1 SEHNR, CDR2 FQNEAQ (reference sequence). Points on this clone: As yet, its antigen is unknown.

General study findings and limits: Expanded clones belonging to CD8+ T cells outnumbered, on average, those of CD4+. Which antigen the expanded peripheral T cells recognized is unknown.

The repertoire was sequenced with immunoSEQ multiplex PCR; TCRdb's copy has only in-frame clones and lacks some. This table holds 16,000 or so clones, 75% to 90% found once. The chain links TRBV7-9 to TRBJ2-6; no clear D gene. Sample: CD4+ or CD8+ T cells sorted from blood, taken in a trial of the OX40 agonist ivuxolimab. This receptor was obtained from an adult with an advanced solid tumor such as melanoma, head and neck, liver or kidney cancer. The CDR3 loop is CASSLGTALSGANVLTF. The CDR3 nucleotides are TGTGCCAGCAGCTTAGGGACGGCCCTCTCTGGGGCCAACGTCCTGACTTTC.